The rows below give T cell receptor beta chains drawn from one sample of a study of response to subunit inactivated influenza vaccine. A single record per CDR3 protein comes from TCRdb applying MiXCR to the RT-PCR reads. The sample holds a few hundred thousand distinct CDR3 sequences, 21% seen once. The source was PBMCs from blood, collected approximately 22 months after vaccination. Receptors originate from a man aged 50-75 years who received an inactivated influenza vaccine. CDR3s include the opening cysteine and the closing phenylalanine or tryptophan. D genes are given only for firm matches. Only some rows state a clone size, as once, few, many or a class for expanded clones.

CDR3: CASSPEGTDTDTQYF
DNA: TGCGCCAGCAGCCCCGAAGGGACAGACACAGATACGCAGTATTTT
J: TRBJ2-3
V: TRBV5-1
size: few
D: TRBD1

CDR3: CASSPTIGQGARSTIYF
DNA: TGTGCCAGCAGCCCTACAATCGGACAAGGCGCCCGGAGCACCATATATTTT
J: TRBJ1-3
V: TRBV7-2
size: many
D: NA

CDR3: CASSLKGPRTEAFF
DNA: TGTGCCAGCAGCTTGAAAGGCCCACGGACTGAAGCTTTCTTT
J: TRBJ1-1
V: TRBV5-6
size: many
D: NA

CDR3: CASSERRTANTGELFF
DNA: TGTGCCAGCAGTGAAAGGAGGACTGCGAACACCGGGGAGCTGTTTTTT
J: TRBJ2-2
V: TRBV6-1
size: few
D: NA

CDR3: CASSQDPPHRLNQPQHF
DNA: TGCGCCAGCAGCCAAGATCCTCCGCACAGGCTCAATCAGCCCCAGCATTTT
J: TRBJ1-5
V: TRBV4-1
size: NA
D: NA

CDR3: CSVEETLSGEQYF
DNA: TGCAGCGTTGAAGAGACACTTTCGGGCGAGCAGTACTTC
J: TRBJ2-7
V: TRBV29-1
size: few
D: NA

CDR3: CASSSGLAGAGETQYF
DNA: TGTGCCAGCAGCTCAGGACTAGCGGGGGCTGGGGAGACCCAGTACTTC
J: TRBJ2-5
V: TRBV7-2
size: few
D: TRBD2

CDR3: CASSALEQGGGLDGYTF
DNA: TGTGCCAGCAGCGCTCTTGAACAGGGAGGGGGATTAGATGGCTACACCTTC
J: TRBJ1-2
V: TRBV7-8
size: few
D: NA

CDR3: CASSLTTYRRPYNEQYF
DNA: TGTGCCAGCAGTTTAACTACCTACAGAAGACCCTACAACGAGCAGTACTTC
J: TRBJ2-7
V: TRBV28
size: NA
D: NA

CDR3: CSVGPTGISGELFF
DNA: TGCAGCGTTGGCCCAACAGGGATCTCCGGGGAGCTGTTTTTT
J: TRBJ2-2
V: TRBV29-1
size: NA
D: NA

CDR3: CSVPTRGVGQFF
DNA: TGCAGTGTCCCCACCAGGGGAGTGGGGCAGTTCTTC
J: TRBJ2-1
V: TRBV20-1
size: NA
D: NA

CDR3: CASRRTSVREQYF
DNA: TGTGCCAGCAGACGAACTAGCGTGAGAGAGCAGTACTTC
J: TRBJ2-7
V: TRBV28
size: NA
D: TRBD2

CDR3: CASSQDGEGGSGELFF
DNA: TGCGCCAGCAGCCAAGATGGAGAGGGAGGGAGCGGGGAGCTGTTTTTT
J: TRBJ2-2
V: TRBV4-3
size: NA
D: TRBD2

CDR3: CASRSLGRAEAFF
DNA: TGTGCCAGCAGGTCATTGGGGAGGGCTGAAGCTTTCTTT
J: TRBJ1-1
V: TRBV6-1
size: NA
D: NA

CDR3: CASSQEDRVFNQPEHF
DNA: TGTGCCAGCTCACAAGAGGACAGGGTGTTCAATCAGCCCGAGCATTTT
J: TRBJ1-5
V: TRBV18
size: NA
D: TRBD1

CDR3: CASRRGRVGAGSNQPQHF
DNA: TGTGCCAGCAGGAGAGGTAGAGTCGGGGCGGGGAGCAATCAGCCCCAGCATTTT
J: TRBJ1-5
V: TRBV6-1
size: NA
D: NA

CDR3: CASSYRLAGADTQYF
DNA: TGTGCCAGCAGCTACAGATTAGCGGGAGCGGATACGCAGTATTTT
J: TRBJ2-3
V: TRBV7-9
size: many
D: TRBD2

CDR3: CASSPRVGGTDTQYF
DNA: TGTGCCAGCTCACCCAGGGTTGGGGGCACAGATACGCAGTATTTT
J: TRBJ2-3
V: TRBV18
size: NA
D: NA

CDR3: CASAELLDEQFF
DNA: TGCGCCAGCGCCGAACTCCTCGATGAGCAGTTCTTC
J: TRBJ2-1
V: TRBV5-1
size: few
D: NA

CDR3: CASSPHGSSANEQFF
DNA: TGTGCCAGCAGCCCCCACGGGAGTAGCGCCAATGAGCAGTTCTTC
J: TRBJ2-1
V: TRBV7-9
size: many
D: NA

CDR3: CASSFGQAEAFF
DNA: TGTGCCAGCAGTTTCGGACAGGCTGAAGCTTTCTTT
J: TRBJ1-1
V: TRBV12-3/TRBV12-4
size: many
D: TRBD1

CDR3: CASYDAAGGITEAFF
DNA: TGTGCCAGCTACGATGCGGCAGGGGGCATCACTGAAGCTTTCTTT
J: TRBJ1-1
V: TRBV21-1
size: few
D: NA

CDR3: CASSQGSEQFF
DNA: TGTGCCAGCAGCCAGGGAAGTGAGCAGTTCTTC
J: TRBJ2-1
V: TRBV3-1
size: NA
D: NA

CDR3: CASSLDYKETQYF
DNA: TGTGCCAGCAGCTTGGACTATAAAGAGACCCAGTACTTC
J: TRBJ2-5
V: TRBV7-8
size: many
D: NA

CDR3: CASSERAPDTQYF
DNA: TGTGCCAGCAGCGAAAGGGCCCCAGATACGCAGTATTTT
J: TRBJ2-3
V: TRBV7-2
size: NA
D: NA

CDR3: CASSSSRVYNSPLHF
DNA: TGTGCCAGCAGCTCCTCTCGGGTCTACAATTCACCCCTCCACTTT
J: TRBJ1-6
V: TRBV7-2
size: many
D: NA

CDR3: CASSHGLAGYEQYF
DNA: TGTGCCAGCAGCCATGGACTAGCCGGATACGAGCAGTACTTC
J: TRBJ2-7
V: TRBV4-2
size: NA
D: TRBD2